This T cell receptor beta chain was profiled in a study of blood T cell repertoires in COVID-19. This CDR3 is 12 amino acids long. Germline CDR1 is MRHNA and CDR2 is SNTAGT. The J segment lost 8 bases and the V segment lost 4 bases, leaving 2 bases of the junction unmatched. In the original processing: Nucleated cell number was recorded as an estimate derived from reference gene primer amplification. TCRdb's copy holds only in-frame clones and misses some; the assay was immunoSEQ multiplex PCR. Clone size and the V and J calls come from that table; the DNA yielded D and trimming. The data hold some 150,000 clones, with approximately 86% observed a single time.

The specimen sequenced was peripheral blood. The source of this sequence is a woman between 50 and 59 years old with acute or convalescent COVID-19. The chain has TRBV6-4 and TRBJ1-2; TRBD1 matches at 9 bases. The CDR3 is CASSAGQGGYTF. CDR3 sequence (DNA): TGTGCCAGCAGTGCCGGACAGGGGGGCTACACCTTC.